One sample yielded the 26 T cell receptor beta chains listed below, sequenced in a study of control samples from healthy donors and cancer patients. This table comes from immunoSEQ multiplex PCR, and its TCRdb copy is limited to in-frame clones, with some not included. The data hold approximately 150,000 clones, with approximately 94% observed a single time. Sequenced material: PBMCs. The receptors were gathered from a man aged 55-75 years with colorectal cancer.

The chain links TRBV3-1 (or the pseudogene TRBV3-2) to TRBJ2-3, with 10 positions matching TRBD2. The CDR3 runs to 15 residues. The germline V gene encodes CDR1 LGHDT and CDR2 YNNKEL (reference sequence). Trimming cost V 8 bases and J 6 bases; bases outside gene matches: 11. The CDR3 DNA follows: TGTGCCAGCGCAACGAGTAGCGGGGGGTGGGATACGCAGTATTTT. Translation: CASATSSGGWDTQYF.

The chain links TRBV6-5 to TRBJ1-1, with TRBD1 matching over 7 bases. Trimming at V came to 0 bases and at J to 2 bases, leaving 3 bases not matched to a gene. The CDR3 runs to 15 residues. Germline lookup yields CDR1 MNHEY and CDR2 SVGAGI. The CDR3 nucleotides are TGTGCCAGCAGTTACTCGGGGACAGCTAACACTGAAGCTTTCTTT. As protein: CASSYSGTANTEAFF.

The rearrangement uses TRBV11-3 and TRBJ1-2, with D hard to call. The CDR3 consists of 13 residues. CDR1 and CDR2 from the germline V gene are SGHNT and YENEEA. Trimming cost V 2 bases and J 3 bases, with 7 bases left between them. The CDR3 here is CASSLSGYYGYTF. For the CDR3, the DNA is TGTGCCAGCAGCTTAAGCGGCTACTATGGCTACACCTTC.

This chain joins TRBV5-4 and TRBJ1-2; D not certain. The ends were cut back, 0 bases at V and 2 bases at J, with 5 bases in the middle. CDR3 length: 13 residues. Germline values: CDR1 SGHNT, CDR2 YYREEE (reference sequence). In nucleotides, the CDR3 is TGTGCCAGCAGCTTGGGGGCGAACTATGGCTACACCTTC. Translation: CASSLGANYGYTF.

The rearrangement uses TRBV5-4 and TRBJ1-1; D remains ambiguous. The CDR3 loop spans 14 amino acids. Germline values: CDR1 SGHNT, CDR2 YYREEE (reference sequence). Between the trimmed V and J ends, which lost 4 bases and 0 bases, there was a span of 10 bases. CDR3 bases: TGTGCCAGCAGCCTGGACTATTTGAACACTGAAGCTTTCTTT. This encodes CASSLDYLNTEAFF.

The V and J genes are TRBV6-2 or TRBV6-3 and TRBJ1-2; D gene uncertain. The CDR3 length is 14 residues. Germline V gives CDR1 MNHEY, CDR2 SVGEGT. V gave up 2 bases and J gave up 2 bases, with 9 bases separating them. The CDR3 sequence is CASSYPLWNYGYTF. The CDR3 DNA reads TGTGCCAGCAGTTACCCCCTGTGGAACTATGGCTACACCTTC.

This clone was observed once. This chain links TRBV11-2 with TRBJ1-1; perhaps TRBD1 as D (5 bases). Germline CDR1 reads SGHAT; CDR2 reads FQNNGV. Trimming took 1 base from V and 11 from J, leaving 17 bases between them. The CDR3 sequence is 14 residues long. The DNA of the CDR3 is TGTGCCAGCAGCTTAGGGGGCGCGATATTCGGGGCTTTCTTT. Amino acid sequence: CASSLGGAIFGAFF.

The CDR3 DNA sequence: TGCGCCAGCAGCTTGGTGGCAGGGGGCGGAGGGGTCGAGCAGTACTTC. Translation gives CASSLVAGGGGVEQYF. The rearrangement uses TRBV5-1 and TRBJ2-7, with TRBD1 matching over 8 bases. There are 16 residues in the CDR3. V lost 0 bases to trimming and J lost 6 bases; unmatched junction nucleotides: 11. The germline V gene encodes CDR1 SGHRS and CDR2 YFSETQ. The full variable domain, completed using reference TRBV5-1 and TRBJ2-7, is KAGVTQTPRYLIKTRGQQVTLSCSPISGHRSVSWYQQTPGQGLQFLFEYFSETQRNKGNFPGRFSGRQFSNSRSEMNVSTLELGDSALYLCASSLVAGGGGVEQYFGPGTRLTVT.

V is TRBV5-1 and J is TRBJ2-7; TRBD1 is a possible D gene (7 bases). The ends were cut back, 4 bases at V and 0 bases at J, with 14 bases in the middle. Germline CDR1 reads SGHRS; CDR2 reads YFSETQ. The CDR3 consists of 15 residues. The DNA of the CDR3 is TGCGCCAGCAGCCCGGGGGACAGCGGCTCCTACGAGCAGTACTTC. It specifies CASSPGDSGSYEQYF.

The rearrangement uses TRBV5-1 and TRBJ1-3; D call uncertain. The CDR3 consists of 14 residues. The germline V and J ends were trimmed by 0 bases and 2 bases, with 6 bases remaining between them. Germline CDR1 reads SGHRS; CDR2 reads YFSETQ. The CDR3 DNA sequence: TGCGCCAGCAGCTTGGGGTGGACTGGAAACACCATATATTTT. Protein sequence: CASSLGWTGNTIYF.

This clone was detected only once. The rearrangement joins TRBV10-3 to TRBJ1-1, with D perhaps TRBD1 (6 bases). Looked up from germline, CDR1 is ENHRY and CDR2 is SYGVKD. The CDR3 contains 14 residues. V lost 6 bases and J 1 base, leaving 12 bases between the germline ends. In nucleotides, the CDR3 is TGTGCCATCAGAGACCAGGGGTGGAACACTGAAGCTTTCTTT. It codes for CAIRDQGWNTEAFF.

This clone appeared a few times. The chain couples TRBV15 to TRBJ1-2; 9 nucleotides match TRBD1. Unmatched junction bases numbered 15, after V lost 6 bases and J lost 4 bases. Germline CDR1 reads LNHNV; CDR2 reads YYDKDF (reference sequence). The CDR3 has 17 amino acids. CDR3 DNA sequence: TGTGCCACCAGTGAAGATTCAGGACAGGGGAGCGGCTATGGCTACACCTTC. Protein product: CATSEDSGQGSGYGYTF.

The chain employs TRBV25-1 and TRBJ1-2, with 9 bases lining up with TRBD1. V was pared by 4 bases and J by 6 bases, with 6 bases of the junction left unmatched. This CDR3 spans 14 amino acids. From germline, CDR1 is MGHDK and CDR2 SYGVNS. The CDR3 loop reads CASSGGQGRDGYTF. CDR3 sequence (DNA): TGTGCCAGCAGTGGGGGACAGGGACGGGATGGCTACACCTTC.

The count of this clone is one. V and J are TRBV19 and TRBJ2-7; 7 bases agree with TRBD1. This CDR3 contains 13 residues. V lost 5 bases and J lost 6; bases outside the gene matches: 7. Germline V gives CDR1 LNHDA, CDR2 SQIVND (reference sequence). The CDR3 DNA is TGTGCCAGTAGTCTAGGAGGACAGGTCGAGCAGTACTTC. It encodes CASSLGGQVEQYF.

The V gene is TRBV7-2, the J gene TRBJ1-5, with TRBD1 identical over 7 bases. The CDR3 runs to 15 residues. The germline CDR1 and CDR2 sequences are SGHTA and FQGNSA. V shed 4 bases, J shed 0 bases, and the junction held 3 bases outside the gene matches. The CDR3 nucleotides are TGTGCCAGCAGCTCCGGGACAGTTAGCAATCAGCCCCAGCATTTT. It encodes CASSSGTVSNQPQHF.

V is TRBV3-1 (or the pseudogene TRBV3-2) and J is TRBJ1-2; 9 bases agree with TRBD1. This CDR3 contains 15 residues. Germline lookup yields CDR1 LGHDT and CDR2 YNNKEL (reference sequence). Trimming removed 5 bases from V and 7 bases from J; junction bases left unmatched: 11. In nucleotides, the CDR3 is TGTGCCAGCAGCAATGGACAGGGGTTAGCTAGTGGCTACACCTTC. It translates to CASSNGQGLASGYTF.

The chain carries TRBV6-5 and TRBJ1-1; no firm D call. Germline CDR1 and CDR2: MNHEY and SVGAGI. V lost 2 bases and J lost 2, with 6 bases in between. The CDR3 spans 13 residues. For the CDR3, the DNA is TGTGCCAGCAGTTACAACAGTAACACTGAAGCTTTCTTT. Protein sequence: CASSYNSNTEAFF.

The J gene is TRBJ1-1, the V gene TRBV19; D gene uncertain. CDR3 length: 14 residues. V was pared by 6 bases and J by 0 bases, with 11 bases between. From germline, CDR1 is LNHDA and CDR2 SQIVND (reference sequence). The CDR3 nucleotides read TGTGCCAGTAGGCCCCGGGTGTTGAACACTGAAGCTTTCTTT. Residues: CASRPRVLNTEAFF.

The chain combines TRBV30 with TRBJ1-5; weak D call: TRBD1 (5 bases). CDR3 size: 14 residues. V lost 5 bases and J 9 bases, leaving 20 bases between the germline ends. The germline V gene encodes CDR1 GTSNPN and CDR2 SVGIG (reference sequence). The CDR3 sequence: CAWGPGTQPRPQHF. The CDR3 coding sequence is TGTGCCTGGGGTCCCGGGACCCAGCCGAGGCCCCAGCATTTT.

The chain carries TRBV12-3 or TRBV12-4 and TRBJ2-7; D may be TRBD2 (6 bases). The germline V and J ends were trimmed by 1 base and 7 bases, with 11 bases remaining between them. The CDR3 is 13 amino acids. The CDR3 is CASSLVPTREQYF. In nucleotides, the CDR3 is TGTGCCAGCAGTTTAGTCCCGACTAGGGAGCAGTACTTC.

V usage is TRBV28 and J usage is TRBJ2-3; the D gene is possibly TRBD1 (5 bases). Trimming removed 1 base at V and 3 bases at J, with 11 bases between. Germline CDR1 and CDR2: MDHEN and SYDVKM. This CDR3 is 15 amino acids long. CDR3 nucleotides: TGTGCCAGCAGTTTATTCTCTGGGGCAACAGATACGCAGTATTTT. Translating gives CASSLFSGATDTQYF.

The chain has TRBV6-6 and TRBJ1-4; TRBD1 matches 7 bases. The germline V gene encodes CDR1 MNHNY and CDR2 SVGAGI (reference sequence). There are 14 residues in the CDR3. The ends lost 5 bases at V and 8 bases at J; junction bases unmatched: 8. CDR3 DNA: TGTGCCAGCAGTACCCAGGGGGGTTACGAAAAACTGTTTTTT. This encodes CASSTQGGYEKLFF.

J is TRBJ2-7 and V is TRBV25-1; no clear D gene. Germline lookup yields CDR1 MGHDK and CDR2 SYGVNS. The germline V and J ends were trimmed by 0 bases and 4 bases, with 7 bases remaining between them. The CDR3 loop spans 13 amino acids. CDR3: CASSEYTSYEQYF. CDR3 bases: TGTGCCAGCAGTGAATATACCAGTTACGAGCAGTACTTC.

For this clone: The missing conserved phenylalanine or tryptophan at the end of this CDR3 makes a read error likely. It is unclear where the CDR3 begins or ends on the DNA, so no DNA is shown, and the CDR3 is as TCRdb lists it. The genes are TRBV4-3 and TRBJ2-3; the table's D call of TRBD1 was not tested on the DNA. CDR1 is LGHNA, CDR2 YSLEER, per germline. Counting both end residues, the CDR3 totals 15 amino acids. CDR3 in amino acids: CASSQGTWGQGDKVL.

The chain employs TRBV2 and TRBJ1-5; D remains ambiguous. Germline V gene data show CDR1 as SNHLY and CDR2 as FYNNEI. This CDR3 region has 14 residues. The V end lost 7 bases, the J end lost 2 bases, and 12 bases lay between the germline ends. The CDR3 here is CASMGDKGNQPQHF. As DNA, the CDR3 is TGTGCCAGCATGGGAGACAAGGGCAATCAGCCCCAGCATTTT.

The genes are TRBV28 and TRBJ1-2; D gene ambiguous. The CDR3 runs 12 residues. From germline, CDR1 is MDHEN and CDR2 SYDVKM. V lost 2 bases and J lost 3, with 4 bases in between. CDR3 sequence: CASSLGDYGYTF. The CDR3 bases are TGTGCCAGCAGTTTAGGGGACTATGGCTACACCTTC.